This TCR beta chain was captured by sequencing in a study of blood T cell repertoires in COVID-19. As for the study in general: Whether acute or convalescent, the COVID-19 samples came from the United States, Italy and Spain. PBMCs, B-cell-depleted T cells, or T cells provided the cDNA or gDNA that made up the material.

Authors' analysis steps: Estimated nucleated cell counts came from reference gene primer amplification. The repertoire was sequenced with immunoSEQ multiplex PCR; TCRdb's copy has only in-frame clones and lacks some. The DNA gave D and trimming, while V, J and clone size come from that table. Among about 20,000 clones listed, roughly 87% were seen once. Germline V gives CDR1 SGHDN, CDR2 FVKESK. V shed 1 base, J shed 12 bases, and the junction held 3 bases outside the gene matches. The CDR3 is made up of 13 amino acids. J is TRBJ2-3 and V is TRBV14; 11 positions match TRBD2. Sequencing was done on a sample of peripheral blood. The TCR comes from a human donor with active COVID-19. The donor label of this sample is uncertain. This CDR3 is CASSQVGLAGQYF. DNA for the CDR3: TGTGCCAGCAGCCAAGTCGGACTAGCGGGCCAGTATTTT.